The T cell receptor (beta chain) under discussion was sequenced for a study of identical twins. This clonotype has just a few counts. The target antigen is unknown. General study findings and limits: The degree of excess twin sharing was weaker in beta out-of-frame sequences. Modeled out-of-frame TCR alpha sharing in monozygotic twins fell below observed levels.

TCRdb ran MiXCR on the 5' RACE reads and lists one entry per CDR3 protein. The sample has around 550,000 distinct CDR3 sequences; roughly 15% are singletons. The CDR3 loop spans 13 amino acids. Germline V gene lookup returns CDR1 DFQATT and CDR2 SNEGSKA (reference sequence). The V gene lost 3 bases and the J gene lost 2 bases, with 11 bases spanning the gap. These records were also assigned to another study, of yellow fever vaccine responses in identical twins.

V and J are TRBV20-1 and TRBJ2-7, with D unresolved. Material for sequencing was CD4+ T cells sorted from blood. This TCR derives from a woman aged 18-29 years in good health. CDR3 sequence: CSASGVTTYEQYF. DNA of the CDR3: TGCAGTGCTAGTGGTGTCACCACCTACGAGCAGTACTTC.